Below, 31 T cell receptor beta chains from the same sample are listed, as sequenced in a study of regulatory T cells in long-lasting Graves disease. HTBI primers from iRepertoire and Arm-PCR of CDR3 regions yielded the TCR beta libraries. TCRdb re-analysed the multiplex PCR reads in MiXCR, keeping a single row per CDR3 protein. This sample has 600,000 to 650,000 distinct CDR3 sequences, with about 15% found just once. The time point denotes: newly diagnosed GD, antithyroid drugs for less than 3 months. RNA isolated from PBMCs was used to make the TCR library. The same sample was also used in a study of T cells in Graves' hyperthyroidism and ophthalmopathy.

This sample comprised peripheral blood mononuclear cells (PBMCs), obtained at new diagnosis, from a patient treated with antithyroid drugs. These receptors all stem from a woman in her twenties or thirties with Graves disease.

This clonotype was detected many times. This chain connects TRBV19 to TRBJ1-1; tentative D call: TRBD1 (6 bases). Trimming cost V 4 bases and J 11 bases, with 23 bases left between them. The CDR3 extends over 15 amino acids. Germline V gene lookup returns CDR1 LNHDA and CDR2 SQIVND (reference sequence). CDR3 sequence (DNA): TGTGCCAGTAGTACTAGCGGGACACCACCTAAGAACGCTTTCTTT. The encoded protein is CASSTSGTPPKNAFF. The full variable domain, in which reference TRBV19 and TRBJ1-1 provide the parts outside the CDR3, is DGGITQSPKYLFRKEGQNVTLSCEQNLNHDAMYWYRQDPGQGLRLIYYSQIVNDFQKGDIAEGYSVSREKKESFPLTVTSAQKNPTAFYLCASSTSGTPPKNAFFGQGTRLTVV.

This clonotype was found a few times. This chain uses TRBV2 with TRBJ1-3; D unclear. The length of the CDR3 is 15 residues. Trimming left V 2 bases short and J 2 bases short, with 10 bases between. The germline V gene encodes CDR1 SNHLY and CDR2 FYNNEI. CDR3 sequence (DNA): TGTGCCAGCAGTGAAATGGGGAATACTGGAAACACCATATATTTT. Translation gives CASSEMGNTGNTIYF.

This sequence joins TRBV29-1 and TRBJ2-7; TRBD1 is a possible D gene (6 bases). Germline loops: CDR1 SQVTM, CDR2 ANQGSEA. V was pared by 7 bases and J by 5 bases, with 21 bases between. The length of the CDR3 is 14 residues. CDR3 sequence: CSAILAQGSDEQYF. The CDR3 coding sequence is TGCAGCGCAATCTTGGCACAGGGTTCGGACGAGCAGTACTTC.

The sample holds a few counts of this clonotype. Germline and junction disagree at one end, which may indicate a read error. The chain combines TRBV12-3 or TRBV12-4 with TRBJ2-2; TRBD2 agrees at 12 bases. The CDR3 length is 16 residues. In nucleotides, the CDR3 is TGTGCCGGCAGACCCACTAGCGGGGGGAAAGGCGGGGAGCTGTTTTTT. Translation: CAGRPTSGGKGGELFF.

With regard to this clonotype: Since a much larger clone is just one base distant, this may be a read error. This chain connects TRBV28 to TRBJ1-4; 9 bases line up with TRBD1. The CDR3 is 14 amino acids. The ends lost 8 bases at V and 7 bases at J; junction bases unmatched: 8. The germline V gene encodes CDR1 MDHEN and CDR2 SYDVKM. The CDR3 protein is CASGLQGAVEKLFF. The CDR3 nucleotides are TGTGCCAGCGGCCTACAGGGGGCGGTTGAAAAACTGTTTTTT.

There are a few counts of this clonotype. In DNA, the CDR3 is TGTGCCAGCAGCGGGTTTGGGGATGAGCAGTTCTTC. This gives the protein CASSGFGDEQFF. The V and J genes are TRBV7-9 and TRBJ2-1; D is undetermined. CDR1 is SEHNR and CDR2 is FQNEAQ in the germline V gene (reference sequence). The CDR3 sequence is 12 residues long. With 5 bases removed from V and 8 bases from J, the gap between germline ends came to 10 bases.

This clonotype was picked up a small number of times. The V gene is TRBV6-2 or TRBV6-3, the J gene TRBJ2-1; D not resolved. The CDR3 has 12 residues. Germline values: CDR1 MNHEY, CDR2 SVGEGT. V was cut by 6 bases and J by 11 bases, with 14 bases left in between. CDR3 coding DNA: TGTGCCAGCAGGTCAACGAGCGCGAAGCAGTTCTTC. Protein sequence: CASRSTSAKQFF.

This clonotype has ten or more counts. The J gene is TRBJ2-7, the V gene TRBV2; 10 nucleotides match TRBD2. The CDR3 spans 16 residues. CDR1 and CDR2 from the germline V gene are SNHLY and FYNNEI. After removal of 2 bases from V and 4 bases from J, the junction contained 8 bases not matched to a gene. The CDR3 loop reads CASSETLAGAFYEQYF. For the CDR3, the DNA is TGTGCCAGCAGTGAAACCCTAGCGGGAGCTTTTTACGAGCAGTACTTC.

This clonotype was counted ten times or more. CDR3 in amino acids: CASSLDVGLAGSTGELFF. CDR3 DNA: TGTGCCAGCAGCTTAGATGTTGGACTAGCGGGTAGCACCGGGGAGCTGTTTTTT. The chain links TRBV7-2 to TRBJ2-2; 11 positions match TRBD2. V dropped 1 base and J dropped 4; count of bases not matched to a gene: 8. Germline V gives CDR1 SGHTA, CDR2 FQGNSA. The CDR3 spans 18 residues.

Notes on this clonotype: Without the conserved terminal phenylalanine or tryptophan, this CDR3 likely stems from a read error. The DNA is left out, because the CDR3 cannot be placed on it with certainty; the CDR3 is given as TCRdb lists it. CDR3 residues: CASSLEGLEGTEALS. V and J are TRBV28 and TRBJ1-1. Germline-derived CDR1 and CDR2 are MDHEN and SYDVKM. Including both end residues, the CDR3 is 15 amino acids long.

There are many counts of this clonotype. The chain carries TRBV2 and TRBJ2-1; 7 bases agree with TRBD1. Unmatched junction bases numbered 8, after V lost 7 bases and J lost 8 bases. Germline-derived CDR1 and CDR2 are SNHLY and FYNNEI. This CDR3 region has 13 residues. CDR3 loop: CASILQGRHEQFF. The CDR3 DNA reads TGTGCCAGCATTCTACAGGGGAGACATGAGCAGTTCTTC. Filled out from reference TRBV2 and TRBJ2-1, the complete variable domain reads EPEVTQTPSHQVTQMGQEVILRCVPISNHLYFYWYRQILGQKVEFLVSFYNNEISEKSEIFDDQFSVERPDGSNFTLKIRSTKLEDSAMYFCASILQGRHEQFFGPGTRLTVL.

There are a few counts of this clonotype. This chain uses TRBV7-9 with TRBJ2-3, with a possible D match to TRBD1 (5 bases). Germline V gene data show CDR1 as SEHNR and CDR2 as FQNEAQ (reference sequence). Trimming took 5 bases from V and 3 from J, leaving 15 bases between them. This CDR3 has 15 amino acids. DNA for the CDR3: TGTGCCAGCAGCCAGCAGGGTCTGAAAACAGATACGCAGTATTTT. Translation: CASSQQGLKTDTQYF. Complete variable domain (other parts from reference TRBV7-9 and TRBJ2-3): DTGVSQNPRHKITKRGQNVTFRCDPISEHNRLYWYRQTLGQGPEFLTYFQNEAQLEKSRLLSDRFSAERPKGSFSTLEIQRTEQGDSAMYLCASSQQGLKTDTQYFGPGTRLTVL.

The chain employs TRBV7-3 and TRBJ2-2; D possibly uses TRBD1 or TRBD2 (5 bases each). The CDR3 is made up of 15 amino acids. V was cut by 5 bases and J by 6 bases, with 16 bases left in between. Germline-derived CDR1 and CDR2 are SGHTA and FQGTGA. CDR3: CASSPEGTKAGELFF. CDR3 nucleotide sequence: TGTGCCAGCAGCCCAGAGGGGACCAAGGCCGGGGAGCTGTTTTTT.

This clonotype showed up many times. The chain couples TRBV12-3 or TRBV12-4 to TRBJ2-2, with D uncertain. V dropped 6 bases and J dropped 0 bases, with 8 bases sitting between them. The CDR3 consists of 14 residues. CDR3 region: CASSPPSNTGELFF. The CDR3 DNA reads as TGTGCCAGCAGCCCCCCCTCGAACACCGGGGAGCTGTTTTTT.

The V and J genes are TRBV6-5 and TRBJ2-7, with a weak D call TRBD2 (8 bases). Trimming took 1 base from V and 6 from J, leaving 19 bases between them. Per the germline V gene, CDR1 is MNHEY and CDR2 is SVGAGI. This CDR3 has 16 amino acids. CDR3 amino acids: CASSYYTGAGRGEQYF. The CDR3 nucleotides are TGTGCCAGCAGTTACTATACAGGGGCCGGGAGGGGCGAGCAGTACTTC.

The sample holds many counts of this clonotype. DNA for the CDR3: TGTGCCAGCAGGGACAGTTTTCGCTATCAGCCCCAGCATTTT. Amino acids: CASRDSFRYQPQHF. This rearrangement joins TRBV2 to TRBJ1-5, with a weak D call TRBD1 (6 bases). The CDR3 loop spans 14 amino acids. CDR1 is SNHLY and CDR2 is FYNNEI in the germline V gene. Trimming pared 6 bases from V and 5 bases from J, leaving 14 bases between.

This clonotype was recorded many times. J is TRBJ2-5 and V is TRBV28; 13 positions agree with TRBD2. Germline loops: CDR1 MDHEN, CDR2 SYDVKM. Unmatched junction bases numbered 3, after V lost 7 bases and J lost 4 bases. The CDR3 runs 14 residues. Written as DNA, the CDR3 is TGTGCCAGCAAACTAGCGGGAGGGAGAGAGACCCAGTACTTC. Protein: CASKLAGGRETQYF.

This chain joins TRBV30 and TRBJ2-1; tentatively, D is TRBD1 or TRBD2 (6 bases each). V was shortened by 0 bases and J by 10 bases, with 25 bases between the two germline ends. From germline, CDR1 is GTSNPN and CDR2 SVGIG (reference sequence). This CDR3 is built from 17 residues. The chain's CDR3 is CAWSVQWHSGGGWEQFF. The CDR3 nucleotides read TGTGCCTGGAGTGTACAGTGGCATAGCGGAGGGGGTTGGGAGCAGTTCTTC.

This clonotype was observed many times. In nucleotides, the CDR3 is TGTGCCAGCAGTCCCCAAAAGGTATTTTCCCAGCCCCAGCATTTT. This codes for CASSPQKVFSQPQHF. The rearrangement joins TRBV28 to TRBJ1-5, with D unclear. This CDR3 comprises 15 residues. V lost 5 bases and J lost 7, with 18 bases in between. Germline loops: CDR1 MDHEN, CDR2 SYDVKM.

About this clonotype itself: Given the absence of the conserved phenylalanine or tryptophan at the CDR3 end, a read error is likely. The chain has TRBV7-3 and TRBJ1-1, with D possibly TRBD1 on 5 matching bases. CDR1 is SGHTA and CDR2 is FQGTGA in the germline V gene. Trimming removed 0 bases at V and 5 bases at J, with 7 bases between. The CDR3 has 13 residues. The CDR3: CASSLTGATEAFL. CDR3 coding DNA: TGTGCCAGCAGCTTAACCGGGGCGACTGAAGCTTTCCTT.

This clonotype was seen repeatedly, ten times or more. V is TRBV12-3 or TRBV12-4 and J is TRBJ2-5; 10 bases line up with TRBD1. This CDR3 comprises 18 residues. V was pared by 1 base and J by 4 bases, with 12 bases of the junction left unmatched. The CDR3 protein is CASSLVGTGALIRETQYF. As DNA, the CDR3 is TGTGCCAGCAGTTTAGTCGGGACAGGGGCTCTAATCAGAGAGACCCAGTACTTC.

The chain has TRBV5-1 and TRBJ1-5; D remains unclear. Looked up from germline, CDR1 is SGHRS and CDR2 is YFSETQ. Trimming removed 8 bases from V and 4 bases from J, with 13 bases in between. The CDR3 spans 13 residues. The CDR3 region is CARRGGRNQPQHF. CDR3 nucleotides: TGCGCCAGGCGGGGAGGCCGAAATCAGCCCCAGCATTTT.

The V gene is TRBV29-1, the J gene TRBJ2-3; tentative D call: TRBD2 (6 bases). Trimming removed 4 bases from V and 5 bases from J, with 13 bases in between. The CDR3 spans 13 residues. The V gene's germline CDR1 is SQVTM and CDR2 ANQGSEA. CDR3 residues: CSVGGVRGDTQYF. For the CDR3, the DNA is TGCAGCGTTGGGGGGGTTCGCGGAGATACGCAGTATTTT.

In DNA form, the CDR3 reads TGTGCCAGCAGTTACTCGGTGGCAGAGTATTCCTACGAGCAGTACTTC. As protein: CASSYSVAEYSYEQYF. The chain has TRBV6-2 or TRBV6-3 and TRBJ2-7, with unresolved D. The CDR3 totals 16 residues. CDR1 is MNHEY and CDR2 is SVGEGT in the germline V gene. The V and J ends lost 0 bases and 1 base respectively, with 13 bases between them.

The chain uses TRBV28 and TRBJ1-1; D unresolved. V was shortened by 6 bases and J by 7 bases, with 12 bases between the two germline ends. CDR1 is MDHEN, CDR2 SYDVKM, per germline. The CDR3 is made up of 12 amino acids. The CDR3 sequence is CASRLLQNEAFF. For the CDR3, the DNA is TGTGCCAGCAGACTGCTACAGAATGAAGCTTTCTTT.

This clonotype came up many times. The CDR3 sequence is CASTGLAGGDYEQYF. The CDR3 region has the DNA TGTGCCAGCACGGGACTAGCGGGAGGGGACTACGAGCAGTACTTC. The chain joins TRBV7-9 to TRBJ2-7; 16 positions agree with TRBD2. From germline, CDR1 is SEHNR and CDR2 FQNEAQ (reference sequence). CDR3 size: 15 residues. After removal of 7 bases from V and 3 bases from J, the junction contained 3 bases not matched to a gene. The full variable domain, with the rest looked up from reference TRBV7-9 and TRBJ2-7, is DTGVSQNPRHKITKRGQNVTFRCDPISEHNRLYWYRQTLGQGPEFLTYFQNEAQLEKSRLLSDRFSAERPKGSFSTLEIQRTEQGDSAMYLCASTGLAGGDYEQYFGPGTRLTVT.

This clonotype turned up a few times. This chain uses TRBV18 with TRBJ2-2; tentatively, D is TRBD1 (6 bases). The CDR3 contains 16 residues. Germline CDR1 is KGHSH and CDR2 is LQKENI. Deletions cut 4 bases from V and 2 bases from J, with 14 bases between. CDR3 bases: TGTGCCAGCTCACGACTCGGGACACTTAACACCGGGGAGCTGTTTTTT. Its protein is CASSRLGTLNTGELFF.

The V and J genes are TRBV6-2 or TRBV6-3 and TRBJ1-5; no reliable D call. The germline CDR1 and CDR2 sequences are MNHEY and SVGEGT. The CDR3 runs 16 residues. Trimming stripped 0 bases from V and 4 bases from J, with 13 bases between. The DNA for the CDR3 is TGTGCCAGCAGTTACTCGATAAGGGCGGGAAATCAGCCCCAGCATTTT. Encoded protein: CASSYSIRAGNQPQHF.

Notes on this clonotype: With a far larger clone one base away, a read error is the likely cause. The CDR3 is CASSLMTGGRGYTF. CDR3 in DNA: TGTGCCAGCAGCTTGATGACAGGGGGTAGGGGCTACACCTTC. This chain connects TRBV6-2 or TRBV6-3 to TRBJ1-2, with 9 bases identical to TRBD1. The CDR3 has 14 residues. CDR1 and CDR2 (germline): MNHEY, SVGEGT. Unmatched junction bases numbered 10, after V lost 6 bases and J lost 8 bases.

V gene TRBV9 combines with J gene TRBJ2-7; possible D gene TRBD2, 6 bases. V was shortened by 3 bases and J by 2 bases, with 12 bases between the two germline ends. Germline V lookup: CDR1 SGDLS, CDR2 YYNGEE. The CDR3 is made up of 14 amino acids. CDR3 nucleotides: TGTGCCAGCAGCGCGGGGGACGGAGCCTACGAGCAGTACTTC. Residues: CASSAGDGAYEQYF.

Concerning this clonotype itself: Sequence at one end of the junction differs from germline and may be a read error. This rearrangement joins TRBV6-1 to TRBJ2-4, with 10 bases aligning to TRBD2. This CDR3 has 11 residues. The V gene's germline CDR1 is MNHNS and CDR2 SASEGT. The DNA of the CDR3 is TGTGCCAGCAGTGGGGTAGCGGGAGGTCACTTC. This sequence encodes CASSGVAGGHF.